This T cell receptor (beta chain) was observed in a study of human T cells and chemical hapten exposure. Stated time point: pre-sensitization, week 0. Treatment indicated: therapeutic diphenylcyclopropenone sensitization with weekly scalp DPC. With regard to this clonotype: No antigen is known for it.

Study-level findings and limits: With alopecia, donors may have immune responses unlike healthy people's.

MiXCR, run by TCRdb on the RACE reads, gives a single entry per CDR3 protein. The sample lists 85,000 to 90,000 distinct CDR3 sequences, 9.6% occurring once. The TCR originated in a woman aged 40 to 50 with alopecia areata. Some clones in this sample may be carry-over from other donors' samples. The starting material was whole blood, obtained in connection with sensitization to the hapten diphenylcyclopropenone (DPC).

CDR3 sequence: CAIIAHEAGGTEAFF. The CDR3 DNA sequence: TGTGCCATCATTGCGCATGAGGCGGGGGGAACTGAAGCTTTCTTT. J is TRBJ1-1 and V is TRBV10-3; D is perhaps TRBD1 (5 bases). The V gene's germline CDR1 is ENHRY and CDR2 SYGVKD. Trimming took off 7 bases at V and 5 bases at J, with 20 bases between the two ends. The CDR3 contains 15 residues.